The clone carrying this T cell receptor (beta chain) has only a few counts. This sample was included in a study of blood T cell repertoires in COVID-19. Using immunoSEQ multiplex PCR, the repertoire was profiled, and TCRdb retains in-frame clones only, with some absent. Here the sample spans 350,000 to 500,000 clones, approximately 90% being singletons. Between the trimmed V and J ends, which lost 6 bases and 5 bases, there was a span of 14 bases. Germline V lookup: CDR1 MDHEN, CDR2 SYDVKM. The CDR3 is made up of 15 amino acids. Sequenced material: PBMCs or T cells enriched from blood (not recorded which). This receptor was taken from a woman younger than 30 who had been exposed to COVID-19. The V and J genes are TRBV28 and TRBJ1-6; D call uncertain. This chain's CDR3 is CASSPSSVNNSPLHF. CDR3 coding DNA: TGTGCCAGCAGCCCTTCGTCTGTTAATAATTCACCCCTCCACTTT.